This record covers a single T cell receptor beta chain. As yet, its antigen is unknown. The CDR3 loop spans 13 amino acids. In germline, CDR1 is DFQATT, CDR2 SNEGSKA (reference sequence). V dropped 4 bases and J dropped 6; count of bases not matched to a gene: 2. TCRdb re-analysed the 5' RACE reads in MiXCR, keeping a single row per CDR3 protein. This repertoire shows roughly 470,000 distinct CDR3 sequences, roughly an eighth found once; its top ten account for approximately 0.98%. The data derive from a study of identical twins. Study-wide results and caveats: Cord blood's abundant beta clonotypes had fewer insertions, unlike memory repertoires. Weaker excess sharing between twins was seen in beta out-of-frame sequences.

Each donor was a healthy Caucasian. This sample also appeared in a second study, on yellow fever vaccine responses in identical twins.

Sequenced input: CD4+ T cells sorted from blood. The rearrangement joins TRBV20-1 to TRBJ2-7, with 14 bases matching TRBD2. The receptor was isolated from a woman aged 18-30 years in good health. CDR3 nucleotides: TGCAGTGCTATGGGACTAGCGGGGGCCGAGCAGTACTTC. It encodes CSAMGLAGAEQYF.